These 20 T cell receptor beta chains came from one sample sequenced in a study of CD8+ T cells in alopecia areata. In each case, RNA was isolated and then reverse transcribed into cDNA as the sequencing template. The repertoire was sequenced with immunoSEQ multiplex PCR; TCRdb's copy has only in-frame clones and lacks some. The table includes 110,000 to 150,000 clones, 51% detected once. Sequenced material: CD4+ T cells sorted from blood, taken at week 0. Receptors originate from a human donor with alopecia areata.

This sequence joins TRBV7-7 and TRBJ2-5; D is undetermined. Trimming cost V 8 bases and J 5 bases, with 9 bases left between them. Germline lookup yields CDR1 SSHAT and CDR2 FNYEAQ (reference sequence). The CDR3 runs 11 residues. The CDR3 region is CASPGGETQYF. The CDR3 nucleotides read TGTGCCAGCCCCGGTGGCGAGACCCAGTACTTC.

This clone has only a few counts. The chain couples TRBV5-6 to TRBJ2-5; 10 nucleotides align to TRBD2. The germline V gene has CDR1 SGHDT and CDR2 YYEEEE. The V and J ends lost 3 bases and 2 bases, in that order; junction bases with no gene match: 4. CDR3 length equals 15 residues. The CDR3 protein is CASSWTSGPQETQYF. DNA of the CDR3: TGTGCCAGCAGCTGGACTAGCGGACCTCAAGAGACCCAGTACTTC.

The gene calls are TRBV7-2 and TRBJ1-2; D perhaps matches TRBD1 (5 bases). Germline CDR1 reads SGHTA; CDR2 reads FQGNSA. CDR3 size: 14 residues. Trimming shortened V by 5 bases and J by 8 bases, and 18 bases separated the two germline ends. In nucleotides, the CDR3 is TGTGCCAGCAGCACCGACAGTATTCTACAGGGCTACACCTTC. This sequence encodes CASSTDSILQGYTF.

The gene calls are TRBV7-8 and TRBJ2-6; no reliable D call. V was pared by 5 bases and J by 2 bases, with 1 base between. This CDR3 is built from 12 residues. CDR1 is SGHVS and CDR2 is FQNEAQ in the germline V gene. CDR3 DNA: TGTGCCAGCAGCCCTGGGGCCAACGTCCTGACTTTC. Translated, it gives CASSPGANVLTF.

This clone turned up a few times. The rearrangement uses TRBV4-2 and TRBJ2-3; D gene ambiguous. Germline V CDR1 and CDR2: LGHNA, YNFKEQ. This CDR3 spans 15 amino acids. V shed 0 bases and J shed 2 bases, with 9 bases lying between them. DNA of the CDR3: TGTGCCAGCAGCCAAGAGCCGGCGAACACAGATACGCAGTATTTT. Translated: CASSQEPANTDTQYF.

This clone was observed a few times. J is TRBJ2-3 and V is TRBV4-3; no clear D gene. Trimming took off 0 bases at V and 5 bases at J, with 12 bases between the two ends. Germline loops: CDR1 LGHNA, CDR2 YSLEER. The CDR3 is 15 residues long. The CDR3: CASSQDVSARDTQYF. The CDR3 nucleotides are TGCGCCAGCAGCCAAGATGTCTCCGCAAGAGATACGCAGTATTTT.

CDR3 in amino acids: CASSHQGGVTQYF. In DNA, the CDR3 is TGCGCCAGCAGCCATCAGGGGGGCGTCACGCAGTATTTT. V is TRBV4-1 and J is TRBJ2-3, with TRBD1 as a possible D gene (7 bases). The CDR3 loop spans 13 amino acids. Germline CDR1 is MGHRA and CDR2 is YSYEKL. Between the trimmed V and J ends, which lost 3 bases and 9 bases, there was a span of 13 bases.

This clone has only one observation. The CDR3 DNA is TGCAGCATTGCAAAACTTGGCGGGACCTACAATGAGCAGTTCTTC. This sequence encodes CSIAKLGGTYNEQFF. The chain couples TRBV29-1 to TRBJ2-1; perhaps TRBD2 as D (6 bases). Trimming pared 8 bases from V and 2 bases from J, leaving 19 bases between. Germline V gene data show CDR1 as SQVTM and CDR2 as ANQGSEA. The CDR3 extends over 15 amino acids.

The chain employs TRBV11-2 and TRBJ2-5; 7 positions agree with TRBD1. V was clipped by 6 bases and J by 7 bases; unmatched bases: 5. The CDR3 consists of 12 residues. Germline V lookup: CDR1 SGHAT, CDR2 FQNNGV. The CDR3 loop is CASRGGDGTQYF. The CDR3 DNA is TGTGCCAGCAGAGGGGGCGACGGGACCCAGTACTTC.

The gene calls are TRBV10-3 and TRBJ2-1; tentatively, D is TRBD2 (5 bases). From germline, CDR1 is ENHRY and CDR2 SYGVKD. V was pared by 10 bases and J by 11 bases, with 21 bases between. CDR3 length equals 13 residues. CDR3 loop: CASRSSSARQQFF. For the CDR3, the DNA is TGTGCCAGCAGGTCGAGTAGCGCCCGTCAGCAGTTCTTC.

CDR3 sequence reads: CASSIWDRENIQYF. CDR3 DNA: TGTGCCAGTAGTATATGGGACAGGGAAAACATTCAGTACTTC. The chain recombines TRBV19 with TRBJ2-4, with TRBD1 matching over 9 bases. The CDR3 has 14 amino acids. The germline V gene encodes CDR1 LNHDA and CDR2 SQIVND (reference sequence). The J segment lost 5 bases and the V segment lost 2 bases, leaving 1 base of the junction unmatched.

This chain connects TRBV7-8 to TRBJ2-7, with a tentative D call TRBD2 (5 bases). Germline CDR1 is SGHVS and CDR2 is FQNEAQ. The V and J ends lost 5 bases and 5 bases respectively, with 13 bases between them. CDR3 length equals 13 residues. The CDR3 reads CASSRRMGNEQYF. The CDR3, as DNA: TGTGCCAGCAGCCGGAGGATGGGGAACGAGCAGTACTTC.

This clone appeared a few times. The chain joins TRBV29-1 to TRBJ2-5; 9 nucleotides line up with TRBD2. Per germline, CDR1 SQVTM and CDR2 ANQGSEA. The V segment lost 7 bases and the J segment 4 bases; nucleotides outside the gene matches: 16. CDR3 length: 16 residues. CDR3 amino acids: CSASGLAGPGGETQYF. The DNA of the CDR3 is TGCAGCGCTTCGGGGCTAGCGGGACCTGGGGGAGAGACCCAGTACTTC.

This sequence joins TRBV10-3 and TRBJ2-5; tentative D call: TRBD2 (6 bases). Trimming took 3 bases from V and 5 from J, leaving 13 bases between them. The CDR3 has 14 residues. Germline V lookup: CDR1 ENHRY, CDR2 SYGVKD. CDR3 region: CAISESGARETQYF. CDR3 in DNA: TGTGCCATCAGTGAATCGGGAGCCAGGGAGACCCAGTACTTC.

A single count supports this clone. The chain is built from TRBV5-1 and TRBJ2-5, with TRBD1 matching over 8 bases. CDR1 and CDR2 (germline): SGHRS, YFSETQ. With 3 bases clipped from V and 0 bases from J, the junction kept 7 bases outside the gene matches. CDR3 size: 16 residues. DNA of the CDR3: TGCGCCAGCAGCTCCGGTGACAGGGGTCACCAAGAGACCCAGTACTTC. It is translated as CASSSGDRGHQETQYF.

This clone was detected ten times or more. CDR3 sequence reads: CASSLVGGTAYNEQFF. DNA of the CDR3: TGTGCCAGCAGCTTAGTAGGGGGGACCGCCTACAATGAGCAGTTCTTC. This chain connects TRBV7-2 to TRBJ2-1; D is possibly TRBD1 or TRBD2 (6 bases each). The V gene's germline CDR1 is SGHTA and CDR2 FQGNSA. The CDR3 totals 16 residues. V was trimmed by 1 base and J by 2 bases, leaving 12 bases between them.

By proportion, this clone is medium-sized. The V and J genes are TRBV7-2 and TRBJ2-7, with TRBD2 matching 9 bases. V lost 7 bases, J lost 2 bases, and 6 bases stayed unmatched. Per germline, CDR1 SGHTA and CDR2 FQGNSA. CDR3 size: 14 residues. This chain's CDR3 is CASILAGMAYEQYF. In DNA form, the CDR3 reads TGTGCCAGCATCCTAGCGGGAATGGCCTACGAGCAGTACTTC.

This chain connects TRBV29-1 to TRBJ2-3, with 12 bases lining up with TRBD2. The CDR3 runs 15 residues. V dropped 7 bases and J dropped 3; count of bases not matched to a gene: 8. Germline V lookup: CDR1 SQVTM, CDR2 ANQGSEA. In nucleotides, the CDR3 is TGCAGCGCGCAGCTAGCGGGAGGGCAGACAGATACGCAGTATTTT. Translating it yields CSAQLAGGQTDTQYF.

This clone was counted a few times. The rearrangement links TRBV10-3 to TRBJ1-1, with D unresolved. The CDR3 extends over 13 amino acids. Germline V gene lookup returns CDR1 ENHRY and CDR2 SYGVKD. V shed 5 bases and J shed 0 bases, with 7 bases lying between them. The CDR3 bases are TGTGCCATCAGTCGACACTTGAACACTGAAGCTTTCTTT. It specifies CAISRHLNTEAFF.

V and J are TRBV15 and TRBJ2-5, with 10 nucleotides matching TRBD2. The V and J ends lost 7 bases and 1 base, in that order; junction bases with no gene match: 9. The germline CDR1 and CDR2 sequences are LNHNV and YYDKDF (reference sequence). The CDR3 is made up of 16 amino acids. CDR3 sequence: CATKASGSVSQETQYF. Here the CDR3 DNA reads TGTGCCACCAAGGCTAGCGGGAGCGTATCCCAAGAGACCCAGTACTTC. Variable domain in full (rest from reference TRBV15 and TRBJ2-5): DAMVIQNPRYQVTQFGKPVTLSCSQTLNHNVMYWYQQKSSQAPKLLFHYYDKDFNNEADTPDNFQSRRPNTSFCFLDIRSPGLGDTAMYLCATKASGSVSQETQYFGPGTRLLVL.